This TCR beta chain was profiled in a study of early T cells in non-severe SARS-CoV-2 infection. Study summary: Bulk RNA taken from unsorted whole blood was sequenced, leaving chains unpaired. Overall study results and limits: Matching results from VDJdb favored anti-spike CD8 responses, leaving private and CD4 specificities undetected.

Researchers attached unique molecular identifiers to individual cDNA molecules. TCRdb independently ran MiXCR on the 5' RACE reads; one entry per CDR3 protein. Of 39,000 or so distinct CDR3 sequences listed, less than 7% are singletons. There are many counts of this clonotype. Its antigen is still unknown. The CDR3 is made up of 16 amino acids. CDR1 is SGHTA and CDR2 is FQGNSA in the germline V gene. Trimming cost V 2 bases and J 5 bases; bases outside gene matches: 9. The J gene is TRBJ2-3, the V gene TRBV7-2; 8 bases match TRBD2. The specimen comprised whole blood, sampled at baseline. The TCR comes from an adult who was a healthcare worker with PCR-confirmed SARS-CoV-2 infection or an uninfected control (not recorded which). CDR3: CASSLSGGGFQDTQYF. The DNA for the CDR3 is TGTGCCAGCAGCTTATCTGGCGGGGGGTTTCAAGATACGCAGTATTTT.